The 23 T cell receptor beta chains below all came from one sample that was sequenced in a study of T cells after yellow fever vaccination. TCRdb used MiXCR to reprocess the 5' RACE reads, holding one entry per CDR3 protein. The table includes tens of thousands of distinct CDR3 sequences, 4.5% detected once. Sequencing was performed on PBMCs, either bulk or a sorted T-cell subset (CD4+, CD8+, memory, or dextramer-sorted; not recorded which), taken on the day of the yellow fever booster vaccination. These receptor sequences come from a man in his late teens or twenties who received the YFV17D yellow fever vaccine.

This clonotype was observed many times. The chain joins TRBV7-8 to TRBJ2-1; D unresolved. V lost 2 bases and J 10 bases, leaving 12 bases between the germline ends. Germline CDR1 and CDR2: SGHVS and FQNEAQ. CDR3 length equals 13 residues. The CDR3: CASSLTKGWEQFF. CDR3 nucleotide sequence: TGTGCCAGCAGCTTAACGAAAGGCTGGGAGCAGTTCTTC.

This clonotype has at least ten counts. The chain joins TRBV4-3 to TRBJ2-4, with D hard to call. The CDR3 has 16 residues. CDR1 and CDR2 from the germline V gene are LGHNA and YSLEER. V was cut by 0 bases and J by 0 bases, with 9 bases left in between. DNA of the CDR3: TGCGCCAGCAGCCAAGAGTTGTCCCTAGCCAAAAACATTCAGTACTTC. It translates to CASSQELSLAKNIQYF.

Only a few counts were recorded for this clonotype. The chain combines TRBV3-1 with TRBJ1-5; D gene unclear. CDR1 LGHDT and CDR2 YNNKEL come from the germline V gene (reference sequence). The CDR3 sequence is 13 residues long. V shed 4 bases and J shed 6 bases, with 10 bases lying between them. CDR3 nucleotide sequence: TGTGCCAGCAGCCCCGAGGGAGGTCAGCCCCAGCATTTT. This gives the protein CASSPEGGQPQHF.

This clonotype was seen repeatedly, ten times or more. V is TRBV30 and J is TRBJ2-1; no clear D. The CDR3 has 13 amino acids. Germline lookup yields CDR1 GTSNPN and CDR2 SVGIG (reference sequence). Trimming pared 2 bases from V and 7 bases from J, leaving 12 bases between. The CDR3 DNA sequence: TGTGCCTGGAGTTCAAGTAGTATAAATGAGCAGTTCTTC. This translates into CAWSSSSINEQFF.

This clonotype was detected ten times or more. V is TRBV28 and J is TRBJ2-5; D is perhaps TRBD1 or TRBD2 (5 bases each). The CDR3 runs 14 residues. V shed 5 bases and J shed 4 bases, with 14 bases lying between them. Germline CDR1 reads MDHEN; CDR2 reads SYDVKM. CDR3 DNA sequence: TGTGCCAGCAGTGGTGGGCCGAGGGGAGAGACCCAGTACTTC. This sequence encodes CASSGGPRGETQYF.

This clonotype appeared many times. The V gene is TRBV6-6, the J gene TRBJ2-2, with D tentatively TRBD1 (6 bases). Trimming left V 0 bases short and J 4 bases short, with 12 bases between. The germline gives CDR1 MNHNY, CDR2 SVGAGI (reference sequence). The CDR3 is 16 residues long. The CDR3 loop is CASSYSIGGFTGELFF. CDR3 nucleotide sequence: TGTGCCAGCAGTTACTCGATAGGGGGTTTCACCGGGGAGCTGTTTTTT.

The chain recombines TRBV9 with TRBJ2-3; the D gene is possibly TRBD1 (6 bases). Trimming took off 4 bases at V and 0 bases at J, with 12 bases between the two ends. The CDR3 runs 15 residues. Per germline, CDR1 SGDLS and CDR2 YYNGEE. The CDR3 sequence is CASSFAGTSTDTQYF. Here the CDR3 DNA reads TGTGCCAGCAGCTTTGCCGGGACAAGCACAGATACGCAGTATTTT.

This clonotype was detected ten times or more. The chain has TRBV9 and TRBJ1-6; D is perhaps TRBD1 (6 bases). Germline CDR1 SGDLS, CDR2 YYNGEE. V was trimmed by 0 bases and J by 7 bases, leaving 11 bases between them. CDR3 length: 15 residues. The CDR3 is CASSVDGGRNSPLHF. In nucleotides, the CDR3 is TGTGCCAGCAGCGTAGACGGGGGCAGGAATTCACCCCTCCACTTT.

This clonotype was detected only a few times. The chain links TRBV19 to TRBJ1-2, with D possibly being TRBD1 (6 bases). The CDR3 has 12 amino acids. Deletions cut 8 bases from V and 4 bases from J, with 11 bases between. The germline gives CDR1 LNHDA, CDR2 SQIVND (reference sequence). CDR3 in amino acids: CASRTAAYGYTF. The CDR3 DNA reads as TGTGCCAGTCGGACAGCGGCCTATGGCTACACCTTC.

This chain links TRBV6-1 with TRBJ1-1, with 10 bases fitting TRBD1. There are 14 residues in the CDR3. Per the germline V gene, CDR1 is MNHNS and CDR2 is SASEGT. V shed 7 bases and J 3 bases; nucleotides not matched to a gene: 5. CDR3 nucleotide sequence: TGTGCCAGCACCAAGGACAGGGGGGACACTGAAGCTTTCTTT. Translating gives CASTKDRGDTEAFF.

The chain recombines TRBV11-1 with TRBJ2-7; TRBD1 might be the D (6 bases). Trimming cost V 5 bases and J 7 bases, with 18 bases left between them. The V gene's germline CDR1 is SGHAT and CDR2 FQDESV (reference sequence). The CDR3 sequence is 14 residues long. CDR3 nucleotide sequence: TGTGCCAGCAGCGCCCAAGAGGGGGTCGGAGAGCAGTACTTC. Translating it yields CASSAQEGVGEQYF.

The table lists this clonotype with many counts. CDR3 nucleotide sequence: TGTGCCAGCACCTCGGCAGGGGGCGCGTTCTATGGCTACACCTTC. Protein: CASTSAGGAFYGYTF. The chain uses TRBV6-5 and TRBJ1-2; 8 bases match TRBD1. The V gene's germline CDR1 is MNHEY and CDR2 SVGAGI. Germline trimming cut 7 bases from V and 4 bases from J; bases unmatched to any gene: 11. The CDR3 is 15 residues long.

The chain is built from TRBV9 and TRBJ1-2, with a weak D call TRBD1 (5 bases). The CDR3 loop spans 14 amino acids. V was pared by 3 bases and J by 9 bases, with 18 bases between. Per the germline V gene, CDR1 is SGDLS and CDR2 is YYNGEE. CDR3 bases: TGTGCCAGCAGCGCTTCCGGGACCTCCGATAGCTACACCTTC. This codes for CASSASGTSDSYTF.

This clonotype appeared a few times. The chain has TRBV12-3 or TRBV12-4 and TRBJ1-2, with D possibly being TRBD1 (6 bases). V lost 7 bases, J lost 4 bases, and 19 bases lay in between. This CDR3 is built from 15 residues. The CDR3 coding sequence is TGTGCCAGCACCCCCCCCTCACAGGGTCGCTATGGCTACACCTTC. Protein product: CASTPPSQGRYGYTF.

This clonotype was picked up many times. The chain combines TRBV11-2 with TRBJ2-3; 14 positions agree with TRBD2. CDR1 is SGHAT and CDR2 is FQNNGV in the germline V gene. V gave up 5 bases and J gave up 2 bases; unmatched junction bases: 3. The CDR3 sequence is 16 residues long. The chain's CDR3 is CASSQTSGGVTDTQYF. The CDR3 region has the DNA TGTGCCAGCAGCCAGACTAGCGGGGGGGTCACAGATACGCAGTATTTT.

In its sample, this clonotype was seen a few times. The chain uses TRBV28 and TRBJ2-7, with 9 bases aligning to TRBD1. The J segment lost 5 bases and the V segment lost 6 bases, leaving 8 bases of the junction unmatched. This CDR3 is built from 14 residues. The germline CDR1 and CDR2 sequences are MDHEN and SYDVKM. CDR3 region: CASSGGQGIHEQYV. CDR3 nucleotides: TGTGCCAGCAGCGGAGGACAGGGGATTCACGAGCAGTACGTC.

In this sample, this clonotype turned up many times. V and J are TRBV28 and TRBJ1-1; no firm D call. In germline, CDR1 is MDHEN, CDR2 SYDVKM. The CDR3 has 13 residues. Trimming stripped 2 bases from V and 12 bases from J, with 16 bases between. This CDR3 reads CASSLGFGGRTFF. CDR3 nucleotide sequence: TGTGCCAGCAGTTTAGGTTTTGGAGGGCGAACTTTCTTT.

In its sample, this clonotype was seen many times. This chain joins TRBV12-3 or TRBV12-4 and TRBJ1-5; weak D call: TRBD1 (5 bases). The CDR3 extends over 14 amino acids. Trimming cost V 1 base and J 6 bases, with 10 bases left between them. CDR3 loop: CASSLGGGLQPQHF. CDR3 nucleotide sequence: TGTGCCAGCAGTTTAGGTGGGGGACTTCAGCCCCAGCATTTT.

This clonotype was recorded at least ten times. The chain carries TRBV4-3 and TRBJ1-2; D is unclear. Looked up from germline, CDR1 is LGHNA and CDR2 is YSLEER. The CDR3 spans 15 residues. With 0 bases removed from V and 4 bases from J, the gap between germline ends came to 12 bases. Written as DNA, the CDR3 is TGCGCCAGCAGCCAAGAGAGGCATGTAGCCTATGGCTACACCTTC. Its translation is CASSQERHVAYGYTF.

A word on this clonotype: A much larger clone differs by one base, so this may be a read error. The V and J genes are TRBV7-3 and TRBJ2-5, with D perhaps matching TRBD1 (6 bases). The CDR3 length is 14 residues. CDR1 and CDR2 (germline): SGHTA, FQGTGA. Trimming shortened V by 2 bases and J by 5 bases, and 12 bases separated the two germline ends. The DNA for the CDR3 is TGTGCCAGCAGCTTAGAAACAGGGAAGGAGACCCAGTACTTC. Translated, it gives CASSLETGKETQYF.

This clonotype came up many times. In DNA form, the CDR3 reads TGTGCCAGCAGTTACTCGGGGCCCCAGGGGGTTTACCACGAGCAGTACTTC. It encodes CASSYSGPQGVYHEQYF. The V call is TRBV6-6, the J call TRBJ2-7, with 7 nucleotides matching TRBD1. The CDR3 covers 17 residues. Unmatched junction bases numbered 13, after V lost 0 bases and J lost 5 bases. Germline CDR1 and CDR2: MNHNY and SVGAGI (reference sequence).

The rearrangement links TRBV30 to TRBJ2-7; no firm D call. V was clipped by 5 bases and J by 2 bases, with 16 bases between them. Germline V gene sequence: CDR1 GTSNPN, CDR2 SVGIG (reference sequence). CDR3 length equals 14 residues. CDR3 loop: CAWGGRSRAYEQYF. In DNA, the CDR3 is TGTGCCTGGGGCGGACGCTCCCGGGCCTACGAGCAGTACTTC. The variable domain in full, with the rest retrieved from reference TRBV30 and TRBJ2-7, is SQTIHQWPATLVQPVGSPLSLECTVEGTSNPNLYWYRQAAGRGLQLLFYSVGIGQISSEVPQNLSASRPQDRQFILSSKKLLLSDSGFYLCAWGGRSRAYEQYFGPGTRLTVT.

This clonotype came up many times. CDR3 DNA sequence: TGTGCCAGCAGCTTAGCAGGGACCCGTGCTGAAAAACTGTTTTTT. It translates to CASSLAGTRAEKLFF. This chain joins TRBV7-2 and TRBJ1-4; D perhaps matches TRBD1 (5 bases). Germline loops: CDR1 SGHTA, CDR2 FQGNSA. The V end was cut by 0 bases, the J end by 7 bases, with 12 bases between. The CDR3 runs to 15 residues.